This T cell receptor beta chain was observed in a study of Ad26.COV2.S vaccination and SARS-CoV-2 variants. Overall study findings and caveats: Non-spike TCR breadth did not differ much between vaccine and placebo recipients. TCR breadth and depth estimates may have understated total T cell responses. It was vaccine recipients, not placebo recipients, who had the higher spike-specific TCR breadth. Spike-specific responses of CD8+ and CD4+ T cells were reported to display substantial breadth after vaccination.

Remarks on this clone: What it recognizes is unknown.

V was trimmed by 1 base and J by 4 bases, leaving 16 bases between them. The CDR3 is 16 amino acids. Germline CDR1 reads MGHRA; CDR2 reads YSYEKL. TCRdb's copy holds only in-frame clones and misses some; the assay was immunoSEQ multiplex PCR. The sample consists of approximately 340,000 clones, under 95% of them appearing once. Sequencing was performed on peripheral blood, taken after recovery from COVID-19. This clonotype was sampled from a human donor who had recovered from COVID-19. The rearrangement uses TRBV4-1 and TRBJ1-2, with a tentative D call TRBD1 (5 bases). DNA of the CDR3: TGCGCCAGCAGCCAAGTACCAAAGGGGATTTCCTATGGCTACACCTTC. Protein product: CASSQVPKGISYGYTF.